Each of the 26 T cell receptor beta chains below was sequenced from the same sample in a study of blood T cell repertoires in COVID-19. The assay was immunoSEQ multiplex PCR, and TCRdb's table has in-frame clones only and misses some. In the table there are 68,000 or so clones, less than 95% of which are singletons. The specimen was peripheral blood. These receptors all come from a man aged 50 or older with COVID-19, enrolled during active disease.

The chain combines TRBV4-1 with TRBJ2-4; 12 bases match TRBD1. The J segment lost 0 bases and the V segment lost 0 bases, leaving 3 bases of the junction unmatched. The CDR3 is 18 residues long. Germline V lookup: CDR1 MGHRA, CDR2 YSYEKL. CDR3 bases: TGCGCCAGCAGCCAAGAGGGACAGGGGGCGATAGCCAAAAACATTCAGTACTTC. This encodes CASSQEGQGAIAKNIQYF.

J is TRBJ2-2 and V is TRBV24-1, with 10 bases that match TRBD2. CDR1 and CDR2 from the germline V gene are KGHDR and SFDVKD. The CDR3 is 15 residues long. V was clipped by 4 bases and J by 9 bases; unmatched bases: 7. This CDR3 reads CATSDPRTSGRELFF. The CDR3 region has the DNA TGTGCCACCAGTGACCCCCGGACTAGCGGCAGGGAGCTGTTTTTT.

The chain joins TRBV6-1 to TRBJ2-2; perhaps TRBD1 as D (5 bases). V was clipped by 3 bases and J by 6 bases, with 17 bases between them. Germline CDR1 MNHNS, CDR2 SASEGT. The CDR3 has 16 amino acids. CDR3 sequence (DNA): TGTGCCAGCAGTGATTTAGTAGGGGATGGGGCCGGGGAGCTGTTTTTT. It yields the protein CASSDLVGDGAGELFF.

The chain recombines TRBV10-1 with TRBJ2-5; 11 nucleotides match TRBD2. The V and J ends lost 7 bases and 6 bases, in that order; junction bases with no gene match: 13. Germline V gene data show CDR1 as WNHNN and CDR2 as SYGVQD (reference sequence). CDR3 size: 16 residues. CDR3 in amino acids: CASTPRLAGREKTQYF. CDR3 bases: TGCGCCAGCACCCCAAGACTAGCGGGGCGTGAGAAGACCCAGTACTTC.

This clone has a single count. The chain joins TRBV27 to TRBJ2-7; D is uncertain. There are 15 residues in the CDR3. The germline V gene encodes CDR1 MNHEY and CDR2 SMNVEV (reference sequence). Trimming took 6 bases from V and 1 from J, leaving 16 bases between them. The CDR3 loop is CASSLDYSFSYEQYF. CDR3 DNA sequence: TGTGCCAGCAGCCTCGATTACAGTTTTTCCTACGAGCAGTACTTC.

V gene TRBV11-2 combines with J gene TRBJ1-6; 9 nucleotides align to TRBD1. V gave up 4 bases and J gave up 6 bases; unmatched junction bases: 4. Germline assignment: CDR1 SGHAT and CDR2 FQNNGV. This CDR3 has 15 residues. The DNA for the CDR3 is TGTGCCAGCAGCTCCCAGACAGGGGGTAATTCACCCCTCCACTTT. Protein: CASSSQTGGNSPLHF.

The rearrangement joins TRBV5-5 to TRBJ1-2; weak D call: TRBD1 (6 bases). The length of the CDR3 is 15 residues. The ends were cut back, 0 bases at V and 4 bases at J, with 13 bases in the middle. Per the germline V gene, CDR1 is SGHKS and CDR2 is YYEKEE (reference sequence). The CDR3 DNA follows: TGTGCCAGCAGCTTGGAGCGGGGGGCCCCCTATGGCTACACCTTC. Its translation is CASSLERGAPYGYTF. The full variable domain, in which reference TRBV5-5 and TRBJ1-2 provide the parts outside the CDR3, is DAGVTQSPTHLIKTRGQQVTLRCSPISGHKSVSWYQQVLGQGPQFIFQYYEKEERGRGNFPDRFSARQFPNYSSELNVNALLLGDSALYLCASSLERGAPYGYTFGSGTRLTVV.

The chain employs TRBV28 and TRBJ1-2, with a tentative D call TRBD1 (6 bases). Between the trimmed V and J ends, which lost 7 bases and 8 bases, there was a span of 17 bases. The CDR3 runs to 13 residues. CDR1 MDHEN and CDR2 SYDVKM come from the germline V gene. The CDR3 DNA follows: TGTGCCAGCACCTCTAGGGGGGGAAAGGGCTACACCTTC. Amino acids: CASTSRGGKGYTF.

This clone was observed a handful of times. The V call is TRBV25-1, the J call TRBJ1-1; TRBD1 might be the D (5 bases). V lost 3 bases to trimming and J lost 1 base, with 12 bases between them. Germline V gene lookup returns CDR1 MGHDK and CDR2 SYGVNS. The CDR3 is made up of 15 amino acids. This CDR3 is CASSEDQGPNTEAFF. The CDR3 DNA sequence: TGTGCCAGCAGTGAGGATCAGGGCCCGAACACTGAAGCTTTCTTT.

The chain carries TRBV2 and TRBJ1-1; D gene uncertain. The ends were cut back, 4 bases at V and 0 bases at J, with 6 bases in the middle. Germline CDR1 SNHLY, CDR2 FYNNEI. CDR3 size: 13 residues. The CDR3 loop reads CASSGQLNTEAFF. As DNA, the CDR3 is TGTGCCAGCAGTGGGCAGTTGAACACTGAAGCTTTCTTT.

This clone was seen just once. The J gene is TRBJ2-2, the V gene TRBV18; 7 positions agree with TRBD1. Unmatched junction bases numbered 6, after V lost 0 bases and J lost 8 bases. CDR3 length equals 15 residues. Germline V gene lookup returns CDR1 KGHSH and CDR2 LQKENI. The chain's CDR3 is CASSPPTGEGGELFF. The CDR3, as DNA: TGTGCCAGCTCACCACCTACAGGGGAAGGAGGGGAGCTGTTTTTT.

The V and J genes are TRBV5-1 and TRBJ2-5; weak D call: TRBD1 (6 bases). Trimming removed 2 bases from V and 4 bases from J, with 18 bases in between. CDR3 length: 16 amino acids. The germline V gene encodes CDR1 SGHRS and CDR2 YFSETQ. CDR3 coding DNA: TGCGCCAGCAGCTTACGCCCCGCAGGGGTTACAGAGACCCAGTACTTC. Translation gives CASSLRPAGVTETQYF.

V gene TRBV18 combines with J gene TRBJ1-6, with 7 nucleotides matching TRBD1. V gave up 4 bases and J gave up 9 bases; unmatched junction bases: 12. Per germline, CDR1 KGHSH and CDR2 LQKENI. The CDR3 runs to 16 residues. CDR3 nucleotides: TGTGCCAGCTCACTACACCGGGACAGAAAGAGTTCACCCCTCCACTTT. Protein sequence: CASSLHRDRKSSPLHF.

The J gene is TRBJ2-7, the V gene TRBV4-1, with D possibly being TRBD2 (6 bases). The CDR3 covers 17 residues. V lost 0 bases and J lost 0, with 15 bases in between. Germline values: CDR1 MGHRA, CDR2 YSYEKL. The CDR3 region is CASSQDIWRDRSYEQYF. The CDR3 coding sequence is TGCGCCAGCAGCCAAGACATCTGGCGGGACCGCTCCTACGAGCAGTACTTC.

The rearrangement links TRBV10-3 to TRBJ2-7; TRBD2 matches at 10 bases. The CDR3 sequence is 15 residues long. V gave up 2 bases and J gave up 4 bases; unmatched junction bases: 5. Per the germline V gene, CDR1 is ENHRY and CDR2 is SYGVKD. The CDR3 sequence: CAISEITSGKYEQYF. CDR3 DNA: TGTGCCATCAGTGAGATAACTAGCGGGAAATACGAGCAGTACTTC.

The chain carries TRBV7-8 and TRBJ1-1; 10 bases are shared with TRBD1. The trim removed 5 bases at V and 1 base at J, leaving 4 bases unmatched. The CDR3 runs to 15 residues. Germline V gene sequence: CDR1 SGHVS, CDR2 FQNEAQ. CDR3 loop: CASSNRDRGNTEAFF. In DNA form, the CDR3 reads TGTGCCAGCAGCAATAGGGACAGGGGGAACACTGAAGCTTTCTTT.

The chain links TRBV11-2 to TRBJ2-1; 9 bases map to TRBD2. After removal of 1 base from V and 3 bases from J, the junction contained 7 bases not matched to a gene. The CDR3 length is 17 residues. Looked up from germline, CDR1 is SGHAT and CDR2 is FQNNGV. CDR3 protein: CASSLGVSAGGYNEQFF. CDR3 in DNA: TGTGCCAGCAGCTTAGGGGTCTCAGCGGGAGGCTACAATGAGCAGTTCTTC. Based on the CDR3 plus reference TRBV11-2 and TRBJ2-1, the full variable domain is EAGVAQSPRYKIIEKRQSVAFWCNPISGHATLYWYQQILGQGPKLLIQFQNNGVVDDSQLPKDRFSAERLKGVDSTLKIQPAKLEDSAVYLCASSLGVSAGGYNEQFFGPGTRLTVL.

The chain couples TRBV21-1 to TRBJ2-5; the table calls TRBD1, which could not be checked here. TRBV21-1 is a pseudogene locus. The CDR3 totals 16 residues. The CDR3, as DNA: TGTGCCAGTAGAGATCCGGGACAAGGCACCAAAGAGACCCAGTACTTC. As protein: CASRDPGQGTKETQYF.

This chain joins TRBV5-1 and TRBJ2-5, with D perhaps TRBD2 (7 bases). Germline loops: CDR1 SGHRS, CDR2 YFSETQ. The CDR3 consists of 17 residues. With 5 bases removed from V and 2 bases from J, the gap between germline ends came to 22 bases. The CDR3 DNA reads TGCGCCAGCAGGAACTTGCGGGGGCGAGACTATCAAGAGACCCAGTACTTC. It yields the protein CASRNLRGRDYQETQYF. The whole variable domain, filled in from reference TRBV5-1 and TRBJ2-5, reads KAGVTQTPRYLIKTRGQQVTLSCSPISGHRSVSWYQQTPGQGLQFLFEYFSETQRNKGNFPGRFSGRQFSNSRSEMNVSTLELGDSALYLCASRNLRGRDYQETQYFGPGTRLLVL.

This clone was found once. DNA of the CDR3: TGCGCCAGCAGCTTGGGCCCGGACAGACAGACCTACGAGCAGTACTTC. Its translation is CASSLGPDRQTYEQYF. The chain recombines TRBV5-1 with TRBJ2-7; a weak D match, TRBD1 (6 bases). V dropped 0 bases and J dropped 2 bases, with 15 bases sitting between them. CDR3 length: 16 residues. Germline values: CDR1 SGHRS, CDR2 YFSETQ.

The rearrangement uses TRBV5-1 and TRBJ2-1; 7 nucleotides match TRBD2. Trimming removed 2 bases from V and 0 bases from J; junction bases left unmatched: 5. Germline assignment: CDR1 SGHRS and CDR2 YFSETQ. The CDR3 runs to 16 residues. In DNA form, the CDR3 reads TGCGCCAGCAGCTTACTAGCGACCACCTCCTACAATGAGCAGTTCTTC. This encodes CASSLLATTSYNEQFF.

The chain links TRBV4-2 to TRBJ2-7; perhaps TRBD1 as D (6 bases). This CDR3 is 13 amino acids long. In germline, CDR1 is LGHNA, CDR2 YNFKEQ. The germline V and J ends were trimmed by 6 bases and 6 bases, with 15 bases remaining between them. The CDR3 nucleotides read TGTGCCAGCAGGGTATTACAGGGCTTCGAGCAGTACTTC. It codes for CASRVLQGFEQYF.

This clone appeared a single time. The chain uses TRBV18 and TRBJ2-7; 7 bases are shared with TRBD1. Per germline, CDR1 KGHSH and CDR2 LQKENI. CDR3 length equals 14 residues. J lost 4 bases, V lost 3 bases, and 6 bases had no gene match. The CDR3 DNA reads TGTGCCAGCTCACCCGGGACAGCGGTATACGAGCAGTACTTC. Translated, it gives CASSPGTAVYEQYF.

CDR3 in amino acids: CASSKQKGLANPYLAKNIQYF. For the CDR3, the DNA is TGCGCCAGCAGCAAACAAAAAGGACTAGCCAACCCCTATTTAGCCAAAAACATTCAGTACTTC. The rearrangement uses TRBV5-1 and TRBJ2-4, with TRBD2 identical over 8 bases. V was clipped by 4 bases and J by 0 bases; unmatched bases: 21. Germline values: CDR1 SGHRS, CDR2 YFSETQ. CDR3 length: 21 residues.

The rearrangement links TRBV11-3 to TRBJ2-3; 10 positions match TRBD2. This CDR3 contains 16 residues. The V and J ends lost 2 bases and 4 bases, in that order; junction bases with no gene match: 6. Germline loops: CDR1 SGHNT, CDR2 YENEEA. The CDR3 nucleotides read TGTGCCAGCAGCTTAAGCCTAGCGGGAGTCGCAGATACGCAGTATTTT. It encodes CASSLSLAGVADTQYF.

The chain links TRBV29-1 to TRBJ2-3; 10 bases fit TRBD2. Germline trimming cut 1 base from V and 3 bases from J; bases unmatched to any gene: 7. CDR1 is SQVTM and CDR2 is ANQGSEA in the germline V gene. This CDR3 contains 16 residues. The CDR3 nucleotides read TGCAGCGTTGAAGTGGGTTCTAGCGGGAGAACAGATACGCAGTATTTT. Residues: CSVEVGSSGRTDTQYF.